Listed below are T cell receptor beta chains from one sample, sequenced in a study of blood T cell repertoires in COVID-19. Libraries were prepared by immunoSEQ multiplex PCR; TCRdb keeps only in-frame clonotypes and omits some of them. Among roughly 330,000 clones listed, approximately 88% were seen once. Sequences were obtained from peripheral blood. Receptor source: a woman aged 50 to 60 with active or convalescent COVID-19. The CDR3 runs from the conserved cysteine through the conserved F or W. D genes are given only for firm matches. Expanded clones are given a class, and other clones once, few, many or no size at all.

size	V	D	J	CDR3	DNA
-	TRBV18	-	TRBJ2-1	CASSPPSVNYNEQFF	TGTGCCAGCTCACCACCTAGCGTGAACTACAATGAGCAGTTCTTC
-	TRBV14	-	TRBJ1-1	CASSQVSSPAIGAAFF	TGTGCCAGCAGCCAAGTATCGAGTCCGGCTATAGGGGCAGCTTTCTTT
-	TRBV29-1	TRBD2	TRBJ2-3	CSVESGRGGSDTQYF	TGCAGCGTTGAAAGTGGTCGGGGGGGATCAGATACGCAGTATTTT
-	TRBV7-3	-	TRBJ2-7	CASSLGAASSYEQYF	TGTGCCAGCAGCTTAGGGGCGGCTAGCTCCTACGAGCAGTACTTC
once	TRBV2	TRBD1	TRBJ1-1	CASSLYRGQVTEAFF	TGTGCCAGCAGCCTTTACAGGGGGCAGGTCACTGAAGCTTTCTTT
few	TRBV27	TRBD2	TRBJ2-7	CASSSFRTRAYEQYF	TGTGCCAGCAGTTCCTTCCGGACTAGGGCCTACGAGCAGTACTTC
few	TRBV30	TRBD1	TRBJ2-3	CAWSGARDSSTDTQYF	TGTGCCTGGAGTGGGGCCCGGGACAGTAGCACAGATACGCAGTATTTT
-	TRBV19	TRBD1	TRBJ2-7	CASSIATGATYEQYF	TGTGCCAGTAGTATAGCGACAGGGGCTACCTACGAGCAGTACTTC
-	TRBV7-2	-	TRBJ1-4	CASSLAQGPGEKLFF	TGTGCCAGCAGCTTAGCCCAGGGGCCGGGGGAAAAACTGTTTTTT
-	TRBV18	TRBD1	TRBJ2-7	CASSLRAPGQSYEQYF	TGTGCCAGCTCACTTCGGGCTCCGGGACAGTCCTACGAGCAGTACTTC
-	TRBV11-2	-	TRBJ2-5	CASSLVLGGGETQYF	TGTGCCAGCAGCTTAGTGTTGGGAGGGGGAGAGACCCAGTACTTC
-	TRBV3-1/TRBV3-2	TRBD1	TRBJ1-2	CASSQGQFGYTF	TGTGCCAGCAGCCAGGGACAGTTCGGCTACACCTTC
-	TRBV5-1	-	TRBJ1-2	CASSNGDLAVYGYTF	TGCGCCAGCAGCAATGGGGACTTGGCGGTGTATGGCTACACCTTC
few	TRBV10-3	-	TRBJ1-4	CAIGAGVQDEKLFF	TGTGCCATCGGGGCGGGGGTACAGGATGAAAAACTGTTTTTT
-	TRBV5-1	TRBD2	TRBJ2-7	CASSPGLAGDEQYF	TGCGCCAGCAGCCCAGGACTAGCGGGAGACGAGCAGTACTTC
-	TRBV6-5	TRBD1	TRBJ1-1	CASSYDSQGVNTEAFF	TGTGCCAGCAGTTACGATTCACAGGGGGTGAACACTGAAGCTTTCTTT
-	TRBV15	TRBD2	TRBJ2-3	CATSREPGLAGSSTDTQYF	TGTGCCACCAGCAGAGAGCCGGGACTAGCGGGCTCTAGCACAGATACGCAGTATTTT
-	TRBV27	TRBD2	TRBJ2-7	CASRGTSGYEQYF	TGTGCCAGCAGGGGGACTAGCGGCTACGAGCAGTACTTC
-	TRBV5-1	TRBD2	TRBJ2-1	CASSFSGNSYNEQFF	TGCGCCAGCAGCTTTAGCGGGAACTCCTACAATGAGCAGTTCTTC
-	TRBV5-1	-	TRBJ2-7	CASSGGQPWNYEQYF	TGCGCCAGCAGCGGAGGACAGCCCTGGAACTACGAGCAGTACTTC
-	TRBV9	TRBD2	TRBJ2-1	CASRVLAGKGYNEQFF	TGTGCCAGCAGGGTCCTAGCGGGAAAAGGGTACAATGAGCAGTTCTTC
-	TRBV7-3	-	TRBJ1-2	CASSTEQGYGYTF	TGTGCCAGCAGCACTGAACAGGGCTATGGCTACACCTTC
-	TRBV27	-	TRBJ1-5	CASSLFGTVNQPQHF	TGTGCCAGCAGTTTGTTCGGTACGGTTAATCAGCCCCAGCATTTT
-	TRBV7-9	-	TRBJ2-3	CASSLGRGSRDTDTQYF	TGTGCCAGCAGCTTGGGAAGGGGAAGCCGAGACACAGATACGCAGTATTTT
-	TRBV28	-	TRBJ1-6	CASSLWAWGDANSPLHF	TGTGCCAGCAGTTTATGGGCATGGGGGGACGCTAATTCACCCCTCCACTTT
-	TRBV28	TRBD1	TRBJ1-2	CASSFLSGQGNNGYTF	TGTGCCAGCAGTTTTCTTTCAGGACAGGGGAATAATGGCTACACCTTC
-	TRBV4-3	-	TRBJ1-2	CASSQEGADTNYGYTF	TGCGCCAGCAGCCAAGAAGGCGCTGACACTAACTATGGCTACACCTTC
-	TRBV29-1	-	TRBJ1-1	CSVEVRGKRTEAFF	TGCAGCGTTGAGGTGAGGGGGAAACGAACTGAAGCTTTCTTT
-	TRBV9	-	TRBJ2-1	CASSVLTSSGSYNEQFF	TGTGCCAGCAGCGTACTGACAAGTAGCGGCTCCTACAATGAGCAGTTCTTC
-	TRBV6-4	-	TRBJ1-1	CASSSTPNTEAFF	TGTGCCAGCAGCTCGACACCTAACACTGAAGCTTTCTTT
-	TRBV30	-	TRBJ1-1	CAYSRGVSSGGTEAFF	TGTGCCTACTCACGGGGAGTCTCTAGTGGGGGGACTGAAGCTTTCTTT
-	TRBV28	TRBD2	TRBJ2-2	CASKPSGNTGELFF	TGTGCCAGCAAGCCTAGCGGAAACACCGGGGAGCTGTTTTTT
-	TRBV19	-	TRBJ1-2	CASSVTRTLAYGYTF	TGTGCCAGTAGTGTCACGCGGACTCTGGCCTATGGCTACACCTTC
-	TRBV3-1/TRBV3-2	TRBD2	TRBJ2-1	CASSPYGGSGKVGNEQFF	TGTGCCAGCAGCCCGTACGGGGGTAGCGGGAAGGTTGGGAATGAGCAGTTCTTC
-	TRBV12-3/TRBV12-4	TRBD1	TRBJ1-6	CASSQDRVSPLHF	TGTGCCAGCAGCCAGGACAGGGTTTCACCCCTCCACTTT
-	TRBV19	TRBD1	TRBJ1-2	CASSIQTGGYTF	TGTGCCAGTAGTATACAGACAGGGGGCTACACCTTC
-	TRBV18	-	TRBJ1-3	CASSPQKQGSGNTIYF	TGTGCCAGCTCACCACAGAAACAGGGCTCTGGAAACACCATATATTTT
once	TRBV5-3	-	TRBJ2-7	CARPPGQPTYEQYF	TGTGCCCGCCCCCCGGGTCAACCTACCTACGAGCAGTACTTC
-	TRBV21-1	-	TRBJ1-2	CASSKALRDSPNYGYTF	TGTGCCAGCAGCAAAGCTCTCAGGGATTCACCTAACTATGGCTACACCTTC
-	TRBV6-4	-	TRBJ1-2	CASSRDRNTNYGYTF	TGTGCCAGCAGTCGTGACAGAAATACTAACTATGGCTACACCTTC
once	TRBV24-1	-	TRBJ1-2	CATSDDSNRAPFRRYTF	TGTGCCACCAGTGATGACTCCAACAGGGCTCCCTTTCGACGGTACACCTTC
-	TRBV4-3	TRBD2	TRBJ2-1	CASSQGLAAYNEQFF	TGCGCCAGCAGCCAGGGACTAGCGGCATACAATGAGCAGTTCTTC
-	TRBV7-8	-	TRBJ1-1	CASSHRVNTEAFF	TGTGCCAGCAGCCACAGGGTGAACACTGAAGCTTTCTTT
once	TRBV7-2	TRBD2	TRBJ2-3	CASSLEGLAGTDTQYF	TGTGCCAGCAGCTTAGAGGGACTAGCGGGGACAGATACGCAGTATTTT
once	TRBV15	-	TRBJ1-1	CATSPGTRGTEAFF	TGTGCCACCAGCCCCGGGACTCGGGGGACTGAAGCTTTCTTT
-	TRBV27	TRBD2	TRBJ2-7	CASSLSRPGLGPYEQYF	TGTGCCAGCAGTTTATCGAGGCCGGGACTAGGCCCCTACGAGCAGTACTTC
-	TRBV12-3/TRBV12-4	-	TRBJ2-1	CASSTRDTEQFF	TGTGCCAGCAGTACGAGGGACACTGAGCAGTTCTTC
-	TRBV5-1	-	TRBJ1-1	CASSFEFSGTEAFF	TGCGCCAGCAGCTTCGAATTCTCGGGGACTGAAGCTTTCTTT
-	TRBV13	-	TRBJ2-1	CASSLGQVFVNEQFF	TGTGCCAGCAGCTTAGGACAGGTATTTGTAAATGAGCAGTTCTTC
-	TRBV11-2	TRBD1	TRBJ2-2	CASSTGQGRPGELFF	TGTGCCAGCAGCACAGGACAGGGGAGGCCCGGGGAGCTGTTTTTT
-	TRBV5-1	TRBD2	TRBJ2-1	CASSFVAGRDNEQFF	TGCGCCAGCAGCTTCGTAGCGGGGCGCGACAATGAGCAGTTCTTC
-	TRBV7-2	-	TRBJ2-7	CASSLGRGLYEQYF	TGTGCCAGCAGCTTAGGCAGGGGCCTCTACGAGCAGTACTTC
once	TRBV18	-	TRBJ1-5	CASADSDQPQHF	TGTGCCAGCGCGGACAGCGATCAGCCCCAGCATTTT
-	TRBV4-3	TRBD2	TRBJ2-1	CASREREGSYNEQFF	TGCGCCAGCAGGGAGCGGGAGGGTTCCTACAATGAGCAGTTCTTC
-	TRBV18	TRBD1	TRBJ2-7	CASSPRTGKYEQYF	TGTGCCAGCTCACCTCGGACAGGGAAATACGAGCAGTACTTC
-	TRBV11-2	TRBD2	TRBJ2-5	CASSFGTKVGETQYF	TGTGCCAGCAGCTTTGGGACTAAAGTCGGAGAGACCCAGTACTTC
-	TRBV11-2	TRBD1	TRBJ2-7	CASSQQGLDEQYF	TGTGCCAGCAGTCAACAGGGGTTGGACGAGCAGTACTTC
-	TRBV6-5	-	TRBJ2-7	CASSYAAGYEQYF	TGTGCCAGCAGTTACGCGGCGGGTTACGAGCAGTACTTC
-	TRBV7-2	-	TRBJ2-7	CASSYPRSAFYEQYF	TGTGCCAGCAGCTACCCCCGCAGCGCTTTCTACGAGCAGTACTTC